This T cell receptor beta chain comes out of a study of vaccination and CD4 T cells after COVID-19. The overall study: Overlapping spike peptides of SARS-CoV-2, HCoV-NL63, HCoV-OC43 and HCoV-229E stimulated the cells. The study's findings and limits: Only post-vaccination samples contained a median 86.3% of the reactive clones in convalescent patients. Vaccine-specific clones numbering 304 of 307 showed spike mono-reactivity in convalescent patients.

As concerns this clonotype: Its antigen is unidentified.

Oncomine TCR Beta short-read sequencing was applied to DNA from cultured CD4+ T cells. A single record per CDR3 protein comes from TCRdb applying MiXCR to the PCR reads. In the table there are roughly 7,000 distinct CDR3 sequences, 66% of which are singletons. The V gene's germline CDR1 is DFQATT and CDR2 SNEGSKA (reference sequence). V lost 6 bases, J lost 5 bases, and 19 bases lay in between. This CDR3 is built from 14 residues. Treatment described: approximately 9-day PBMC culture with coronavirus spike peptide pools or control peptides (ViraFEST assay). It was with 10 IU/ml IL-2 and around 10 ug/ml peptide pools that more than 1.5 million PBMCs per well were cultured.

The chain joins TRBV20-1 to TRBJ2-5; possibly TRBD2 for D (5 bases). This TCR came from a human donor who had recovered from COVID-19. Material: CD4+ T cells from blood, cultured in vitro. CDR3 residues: CSARTADFIETQYF. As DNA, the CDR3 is TGCAGTGCCCGGACGGCGGACTTCATTGAGACCCAGTACTTC.